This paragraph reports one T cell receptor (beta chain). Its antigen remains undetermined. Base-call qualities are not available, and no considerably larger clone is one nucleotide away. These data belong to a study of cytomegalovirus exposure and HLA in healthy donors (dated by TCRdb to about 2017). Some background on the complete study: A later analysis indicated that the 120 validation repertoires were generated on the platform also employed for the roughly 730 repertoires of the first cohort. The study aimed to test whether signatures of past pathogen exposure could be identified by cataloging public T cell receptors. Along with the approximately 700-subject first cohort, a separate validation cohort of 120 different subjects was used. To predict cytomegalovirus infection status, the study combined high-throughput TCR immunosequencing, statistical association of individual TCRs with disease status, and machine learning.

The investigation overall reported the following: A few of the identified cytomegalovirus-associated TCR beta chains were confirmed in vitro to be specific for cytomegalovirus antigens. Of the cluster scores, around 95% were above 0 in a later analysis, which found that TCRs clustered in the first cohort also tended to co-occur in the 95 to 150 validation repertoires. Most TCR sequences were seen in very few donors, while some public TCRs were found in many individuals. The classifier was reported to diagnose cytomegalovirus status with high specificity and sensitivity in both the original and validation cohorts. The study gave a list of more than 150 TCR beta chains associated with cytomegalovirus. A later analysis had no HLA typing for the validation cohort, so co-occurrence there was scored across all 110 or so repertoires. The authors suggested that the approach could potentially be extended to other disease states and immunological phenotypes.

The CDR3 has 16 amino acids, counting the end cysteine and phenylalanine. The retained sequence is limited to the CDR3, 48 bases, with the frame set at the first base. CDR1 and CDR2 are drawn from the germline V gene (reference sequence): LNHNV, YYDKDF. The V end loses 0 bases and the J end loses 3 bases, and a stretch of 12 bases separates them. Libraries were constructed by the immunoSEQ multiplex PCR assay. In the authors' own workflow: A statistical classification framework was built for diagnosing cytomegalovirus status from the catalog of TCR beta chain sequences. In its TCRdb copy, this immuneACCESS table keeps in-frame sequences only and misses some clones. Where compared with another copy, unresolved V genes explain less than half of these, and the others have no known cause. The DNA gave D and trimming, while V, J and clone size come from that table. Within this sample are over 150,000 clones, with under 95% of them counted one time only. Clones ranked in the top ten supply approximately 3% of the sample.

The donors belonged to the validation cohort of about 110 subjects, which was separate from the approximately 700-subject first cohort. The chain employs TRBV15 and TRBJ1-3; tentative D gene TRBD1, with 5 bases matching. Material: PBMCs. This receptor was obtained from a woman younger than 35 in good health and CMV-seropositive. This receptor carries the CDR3 CATSRDVGVDGNTIYF. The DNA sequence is TGTGCCACCAGCAGAGATGTAGGGGTGGATGGAAACACCATATATTTT. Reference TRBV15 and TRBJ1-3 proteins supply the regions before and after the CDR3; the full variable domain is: DAMVIQNPRYQVTQFGKPVTLSCSQTLNHNVMYWYQQKSSQAPKLLFHYYDKDFNNEADTPDNFQSRRPNTSFCFLDIRSPGLGDTAMYLCATSRDVGVDGNTIYFGEGSWLTVV.